This T cell receptor beta chain was identified during a study of a mutant IDH1 vaccine in newly diagnosed glioma. Study information: Investigators started vaccination 4-6 weeks after radiotherapy alone, or with temozolomide cycles. Study-wide findings and caveats: Alterations occurring in top peripheral T cell clonotypes seemed unrelated to pseudoprogression. Researchers report vaccine-induced immune responses in roughly 94% of patients.

On this clone itself: Its antigen remains unidentified.

Looked up from germline, CDR1 is SGHKS and CDR2 is YYEKEE (reference sequence). There are 16 residues in the CDR3. V was shortened by 2 bases and J by 0 bases, with 9 bases between the two germline ends. As to time point: week 11, during vaccination. Vaccinated patients received 300 ug of mutant IDH1 20-mer peptide per dose, with topical imiquimod. Newly diagnosed WHO grade 3 or 4 IDH1-mutant, ATRX-lost astrocytomas were identified in the donors. The repertoire was sequenced with immunoSEQ multiplex PCR; TCRdb's copy has only in-frame clones and lacks some. The table has 95,000 to 120,000 clones, 85% to 90% seen once.

The receptor comes from a woman aged 50 to 60 with glioma. Specimen: PBMCs, collected from a glioma patient whose treatment included an IDH1 peptide vaccine. The V gene is TRBV5-5, the J gene TRBJ1-6, with D perhaps matching TRBD1 (5 bases). CDR3 residues: CASSFAGSSYNSPLHF. CDR3 DNA sequence: TGTGCCAGCAGCTTCGCAGGGAGCTCCTATAATTCACCCCTCCACTTT.